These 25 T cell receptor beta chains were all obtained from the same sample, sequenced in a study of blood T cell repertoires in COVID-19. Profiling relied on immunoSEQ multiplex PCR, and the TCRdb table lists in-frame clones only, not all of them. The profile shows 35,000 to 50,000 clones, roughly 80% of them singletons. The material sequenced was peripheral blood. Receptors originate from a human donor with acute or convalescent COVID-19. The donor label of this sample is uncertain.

CDR3 sequence reads: CASSQTGLNEKLFF. The CDR3 region has the DNA TGCGCCAGCAGTCAAACGGGACTTAATGAAAAACTGTTTTTT. The rearrangement joins TRBV4-1 to TRBJ1-4, with D perhaps matching TRBD1 (5 bases). This CDR3 comprises 14 residues. CDR1 MGHRA and CDR2 YSYEKL come from the germline V gene. V lost 6 bases and J 4 bases, leaving 12 bases between the germline ends.

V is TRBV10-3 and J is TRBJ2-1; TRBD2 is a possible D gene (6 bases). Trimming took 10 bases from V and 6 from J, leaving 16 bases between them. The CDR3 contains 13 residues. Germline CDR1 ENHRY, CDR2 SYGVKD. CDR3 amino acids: CATRGGDRNEQFF. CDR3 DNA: TGTGCCACCCGTGGCGGGGATCGCAATGAGCAGTTCTTC.

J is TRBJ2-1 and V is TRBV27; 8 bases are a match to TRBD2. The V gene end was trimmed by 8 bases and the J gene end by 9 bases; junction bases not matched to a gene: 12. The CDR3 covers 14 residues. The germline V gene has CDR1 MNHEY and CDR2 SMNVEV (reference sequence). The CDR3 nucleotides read TGTGCCAGCCGAACGGGACTAGTTGGTAGTGAGCAGTTCTTC. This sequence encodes CASRTGLVGSEQFF.

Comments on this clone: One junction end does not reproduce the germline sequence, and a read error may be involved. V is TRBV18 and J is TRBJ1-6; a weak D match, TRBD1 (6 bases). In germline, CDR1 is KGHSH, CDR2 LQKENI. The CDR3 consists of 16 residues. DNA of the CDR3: TGTGCCAGCTCTCCACTCTCCACAGGGCTCAATTCACCCCTCCACTTT. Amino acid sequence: CASSPLSTGLNSPLHF.

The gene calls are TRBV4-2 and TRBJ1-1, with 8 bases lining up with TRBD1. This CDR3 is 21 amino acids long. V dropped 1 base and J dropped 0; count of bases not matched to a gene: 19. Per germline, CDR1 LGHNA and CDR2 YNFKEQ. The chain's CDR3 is CASSQARTGKMSLGMNTEAFF. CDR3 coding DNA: TGTGCCAGCAGCCAAGCTAGGACAGGGAAAATGAGCTTAGGGATGAACACTGAAGCTTTCTTT.

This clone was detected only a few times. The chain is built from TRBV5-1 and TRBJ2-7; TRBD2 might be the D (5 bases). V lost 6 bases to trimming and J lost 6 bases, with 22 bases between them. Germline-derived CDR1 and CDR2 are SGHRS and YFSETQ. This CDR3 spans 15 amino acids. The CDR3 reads CASTRGSGPDGEQYF. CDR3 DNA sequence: TGCGCCAGCACCCGGGGAAGTGGGCCGGATGGCGAGCAGTACTTC.

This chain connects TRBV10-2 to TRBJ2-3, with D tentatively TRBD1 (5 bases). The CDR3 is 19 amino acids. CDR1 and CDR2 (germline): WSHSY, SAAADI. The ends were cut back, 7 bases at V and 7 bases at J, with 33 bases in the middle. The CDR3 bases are TGCGCCAGCAAAATTAGGCATCCAGACCTGGGGCTTGGGTTTCATACGCAGTATTTT. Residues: CASKIRHPDLGLGFHTQYF.

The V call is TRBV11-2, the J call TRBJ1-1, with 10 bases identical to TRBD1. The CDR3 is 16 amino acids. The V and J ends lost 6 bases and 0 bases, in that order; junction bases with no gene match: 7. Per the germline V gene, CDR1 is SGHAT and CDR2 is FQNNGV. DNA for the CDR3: TGTGCCAGCAGTTTCCCGGGACAGGGGATGAACACTGAAGCTTTCTTT. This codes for CASSFPGQGMNTEAFF.

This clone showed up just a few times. CDR3 sequence: CASCLPLAGISGNQPQHF. The CDR3 nucleotides are TGTGCCAGCTGTCTCCCCTTGGCAGGCATATCTGGCAATCAGCCCCAGCATTTT. This sequence joins TRBV21-1 and TRBJ1-5; the D call TRBD1 from the table was never checked on the DNA. TRBV21-1 is shown as a pseudogene. The length of the CDR3 is 18 residues.

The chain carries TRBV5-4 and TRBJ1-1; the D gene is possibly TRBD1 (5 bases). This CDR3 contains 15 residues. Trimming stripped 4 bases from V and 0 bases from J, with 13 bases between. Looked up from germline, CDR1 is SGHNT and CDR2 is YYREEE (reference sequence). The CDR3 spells CASSPVGGVNTEAFF. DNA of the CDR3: TGTGCCAGCAGCCCGGTCGGGGGAGTGAACACTGAAGCTTTCTTT.

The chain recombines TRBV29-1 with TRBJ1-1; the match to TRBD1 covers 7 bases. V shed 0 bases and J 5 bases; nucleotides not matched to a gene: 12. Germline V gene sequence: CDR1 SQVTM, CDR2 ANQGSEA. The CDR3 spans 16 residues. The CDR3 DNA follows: TGCAGCGTTGAAGATCGGCGACAGGGCGGTTTTACTGAAGCTTTCTTT. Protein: CSVEDRRQGGFTEAFF. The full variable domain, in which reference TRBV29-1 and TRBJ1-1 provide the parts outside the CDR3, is SAVISQKPSRDICQRGTSLTIQCQVDSQVTMMFWYRQQPGQSLTLIATANQGSEATYESGFVIDKFPISRPNLTFSTLTVSNMSPEDSSIYLCSVEDRRQGGFTEAFFGQGTRLTVV.

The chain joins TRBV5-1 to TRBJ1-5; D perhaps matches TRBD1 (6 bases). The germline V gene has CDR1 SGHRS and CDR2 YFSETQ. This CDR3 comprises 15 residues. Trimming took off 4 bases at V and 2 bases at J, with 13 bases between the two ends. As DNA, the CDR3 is TGCGCCAGCAGCAAGACAGGATCCGGCAATCAGCCCCAGCATTTT. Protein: CASSKTGSGNQPQHF.

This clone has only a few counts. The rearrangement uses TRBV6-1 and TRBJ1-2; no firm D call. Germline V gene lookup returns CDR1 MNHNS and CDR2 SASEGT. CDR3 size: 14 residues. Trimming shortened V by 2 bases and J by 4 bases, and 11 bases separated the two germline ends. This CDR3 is CASSETGRSYGYTF. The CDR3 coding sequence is TGTGCCAGCAGTGAAACGGGGAGGAGCTATGGCTACACCTTC.

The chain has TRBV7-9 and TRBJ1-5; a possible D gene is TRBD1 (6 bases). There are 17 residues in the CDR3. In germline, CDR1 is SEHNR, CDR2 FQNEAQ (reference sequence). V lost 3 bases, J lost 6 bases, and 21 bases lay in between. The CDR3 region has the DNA TGTGCCAGCAGCTTGACTGGGAATGGCAGGGGAACTCAGCCCCAGCATTTT. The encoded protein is CASSLTGNGRGTQPQHF.

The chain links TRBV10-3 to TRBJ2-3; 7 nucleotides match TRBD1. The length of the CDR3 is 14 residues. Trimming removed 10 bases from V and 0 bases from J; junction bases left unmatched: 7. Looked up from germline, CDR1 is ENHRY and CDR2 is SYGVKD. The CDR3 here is CATSRTGSTDTQYF. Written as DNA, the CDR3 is TGTGCCACCAGCCGGACAGGAAGCACAGATACGCAGTATTTT.

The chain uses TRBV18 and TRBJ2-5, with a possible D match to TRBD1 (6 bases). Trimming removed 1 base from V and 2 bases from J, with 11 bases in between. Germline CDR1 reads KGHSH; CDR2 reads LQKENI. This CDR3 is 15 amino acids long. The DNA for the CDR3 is TGTGCCAGCTCACCACAGGGCAGGGGTCAAGAGACCCAGTACTTC. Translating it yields CASSPQGRGQETQYF. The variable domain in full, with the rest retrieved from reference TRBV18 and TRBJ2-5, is NAGVMQNPRHLVRRRGQEARLRCSPMKGHSHVYWYRQLPEEGLKFMVYLQKENIIDESGMPKERFSAEFPKEGPSILRIQQVVRGDSAAYFCASSPQGRGQETQYFGPGTRLLVL.

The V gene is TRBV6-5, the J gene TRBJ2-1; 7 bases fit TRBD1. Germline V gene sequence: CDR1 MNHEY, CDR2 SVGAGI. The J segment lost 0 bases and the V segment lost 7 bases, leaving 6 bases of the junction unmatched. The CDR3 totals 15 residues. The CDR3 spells CASTPDRSSYNEQFF. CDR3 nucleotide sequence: TGTGCCAGCACCCCGGACAGGAGCTCCTACAATGAGCAGTTCTTC.

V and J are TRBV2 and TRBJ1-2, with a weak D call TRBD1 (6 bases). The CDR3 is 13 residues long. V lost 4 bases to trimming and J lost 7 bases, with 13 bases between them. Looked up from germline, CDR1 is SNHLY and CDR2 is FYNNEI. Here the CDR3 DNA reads TGTGCCAGCAGTGTAGTAACAGGGTCTGGCTACACCTTC. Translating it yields CASSVVTGSGYTF. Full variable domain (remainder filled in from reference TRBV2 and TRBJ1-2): EPEVTQTPSHQVTQMGQEVILRCVPISNHLYFYWYRQILGQKVEFLVSFYNNEISEKSEIFDDQFSVERPDGSNFTLKIRSTKLEDSAMYFCASSVVTGSGYTFGSGTRLTVV.

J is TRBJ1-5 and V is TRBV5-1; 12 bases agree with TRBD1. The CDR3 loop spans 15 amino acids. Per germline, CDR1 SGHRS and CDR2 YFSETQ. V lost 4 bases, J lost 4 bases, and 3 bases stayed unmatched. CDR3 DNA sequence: TGCGCCAGCAGCGTGGGACAGGGGGCGAATCAGCCCCAGCATTTT. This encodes CASSVGQGANQPQHF.

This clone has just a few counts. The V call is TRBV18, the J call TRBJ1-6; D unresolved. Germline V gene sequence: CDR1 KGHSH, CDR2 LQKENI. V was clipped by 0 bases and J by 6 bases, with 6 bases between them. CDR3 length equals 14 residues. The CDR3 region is CASSPPEGNSPLHF. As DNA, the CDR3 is TGTGCCAGCTCACCACCGGAGGGTAATTCACCCCTCCACTTT.

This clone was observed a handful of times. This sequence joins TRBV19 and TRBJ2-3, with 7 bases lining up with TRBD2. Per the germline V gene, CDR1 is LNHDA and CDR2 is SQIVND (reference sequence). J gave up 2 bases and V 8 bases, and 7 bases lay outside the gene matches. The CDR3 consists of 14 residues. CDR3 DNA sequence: TGTGCCAGTCGTCGGGGAGGGGACACAGATACGCAGTATTTT. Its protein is CASRRGGDTDTQYF.

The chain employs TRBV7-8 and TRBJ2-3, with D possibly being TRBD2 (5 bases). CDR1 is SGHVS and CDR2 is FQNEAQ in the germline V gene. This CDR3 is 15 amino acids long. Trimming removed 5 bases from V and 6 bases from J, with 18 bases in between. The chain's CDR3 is CASSPRRGSVDTQYF. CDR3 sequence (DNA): TGTGCCAGCAGCCCCCGCAGAGGGAGTGTGGATACGCAGTATTTT.

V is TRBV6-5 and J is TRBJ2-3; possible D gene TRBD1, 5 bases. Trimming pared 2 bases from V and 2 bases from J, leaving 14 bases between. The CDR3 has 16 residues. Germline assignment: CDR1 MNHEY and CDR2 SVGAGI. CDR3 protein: CASSYGRQGPTDTQYF. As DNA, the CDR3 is TGTGCCAGCAGTTACGGGCGGCAGGGTCCCACAGATACGCAGTATTTT.

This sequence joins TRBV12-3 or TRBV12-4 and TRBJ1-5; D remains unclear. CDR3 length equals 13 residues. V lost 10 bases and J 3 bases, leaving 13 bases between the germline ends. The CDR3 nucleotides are TGTGCCACCACAGACGGCGACAATCAGCCCCAGCATTTT. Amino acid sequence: CATTDGDNQPQHF.

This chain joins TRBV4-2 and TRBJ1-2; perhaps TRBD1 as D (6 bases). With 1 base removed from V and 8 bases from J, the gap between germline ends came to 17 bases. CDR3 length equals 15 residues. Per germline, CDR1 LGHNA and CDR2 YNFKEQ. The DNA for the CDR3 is TGTGCCAGCAGCCAAGTGGGGGGGCGGCCGATGGGCTACACCTTC. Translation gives CASSQVGGRPMGYTF.